This passage covers 17 T cell receptor beta chains from one sample sequenced in a study of blood T cell repertoires in COVID-19. Using immunoSEQ multiplex PCR, the repertoire was profiled, and TCRdb retains in-frame clones only, with some absent. The sample yields fewer than 110,000 clones, more than 70% seen once. The sequenced material came from peripheral blood. The receptors here all came from a man aged 45-65 years with active or convalescent COVID-19.

The chain carries TRBV20-1 and TRBJ2-3; a possible D gene is TRBD2 (5 bases). The CDR3 covers 11 residues. V was clipped by 7 bases and J by 4 bases, with 9 bases between them. Germline-derived CDR1 and CDR2 are DFQATT and SNEGSKA (reference sequence). The DNA of the CDR3 is TGCAGTGAAAGGCGGGCAGATACGCAGTATTTT. As protein: CSERRADTQYF.

The genes are TRBV12-3 or TRBV12-4 and TRBJ1-1; 8 bases line up with TRBD1. The V gene end was trimmed by 6 bases and the J gene end by 7 bases; junction bases not matched to a gene: 7. The CDR3 runs to 13 residues. This chain's CDR3 is CASRSTGTGEAFF. DNA of the CDR3: TGTGCCAGCAGGTCGACAGGGACAGGTGAAGCTTTCTTT.

The chain is built from TRBV11-2 and TRBJ2-7; 10 bases map to TRBD2. Trimming cost V 1 base and J 9 bases; bases outside gene matches: 3. Germline V gives CDR1 SGHAT, CDR2 FQNNGV. The CDR3 is made up of 13 amino acids. CDR3 sequence (DNA): TGTGCCAGCAGCTTAGGAGCGGGAGGGGTGCAGTACTTC. Its translation: CASSLGAGGVQYF.

This clone was detected only a few times. V is TRBV6-2 or TRBV6-3 and J is TRBJ2-1; a possible D gene is TRBD2 (5 bases). Germline lookup yields CDR1 MNHEY and CDR2 SVGEGT. The V end lost 6 bases, the J end lost 7 bases, and 13 bases lay between the germline ends. This CDR3 is built from 13 residues. The CDR3 DNA sequence: TGTGCCAGCAGCCTCGGCCGCGGGAATGAGCAGTTCTTC. Its protein product is CASSLGRGNEQFF.

The chain uses TRBV29-1 and TRBJ2-5; weak D call: TRBD2 (6 bases). V gave up 2 bases and J gave up 1 base, with 8 bases separating them. Germline CDR1 and CDR2: SQVTM and ANQGSEA. This CDR3 spans 13 amino acids. The CDR3 DNA is TGCAGCGTTGAACAGGGAGGCCAAGAGACCCAGTACTTC. Translation: CSVEQGGQETQYF. Together with reference TRBV29-1 and TRBJ2-5, the CDR3 gives the full variable domain: SAVISQKPSRDICQRGTSLTIQCQVDSQVTMMFWYRQQPGQSLTLIATANQGSEATYESGFVIDKFPISRPNLTFSTLTVSNMSPEDSSIYLCSVEQGGQETQYFGPGTRLLVL.

This clone was seen once. This chain uses TRBV29-1 with TRBJ1-2, with 8 bases that match TRBD1. Germline V gene sequence: CDR1 SQVTM, CDR2 ANQGSEA. Unmatched junction bases numbered 8, after V lost 3 bases and J lost 8 bases. The CDR3 runs 13 residues. The CDR3 nucleotides read TGCAGCGTTGATGCTCCAGGGGGCCGAGGCTACACCTTC. It is translated as CSVDAPGGRGYTF. The full variable domain, its missing parts supplied by reference TRBV29-1 and TRBJ1-2, is SAVISQKPSRDICQRGTSLTIQCQVDSQVTMMFWYRQQPGQSLTLIATANQGSEATYESGFVIDKFPISRPNLTFSTLTVSNMSPEDSSIYLCSVDAPGGRGYTFGSGTRLTVV.

The chain recombines TRBV28 with TRBJ1-2; tentative D call: TRBD1 (5 bases). Germline V gene sequence: CDR1 MDHEN, CDR2 SYDVKM. The CDR3 covers 13 residues. Deletions cut 5 bases from V and 4 bases from J, with 11 bases between. CDR3 sequence reads: CASSHGQPYGYTF. CDR3 DNA: TGTGCCAGCAGTCACGGACAACCCTATGGCTACACCTTC.

V and J are TRBV6-5 and TRBJ2-7; D possibly corresponds to TRBD1 (6 bases). This CDR3 is built from 13 residues. V was shortened by 9 bases and J by 2 bases, with 14 bases between the two germline ends. Germline V gene data show CDR1 as MNHEY and CDR2 as SVGAGI. The CDR3 region is CASTGHRPYEQYF. The DNA for the CDR3 is TGTGCCAGTACAGGGCACCGTCCCTACGAGCAGTACTTC.

This chain uses TRBV21-1 with TRBJ2-5; the table's D call TRBD2 went unverified against the DNA. TRBV21-1 constitutes a pseudogene. The CDR3 totals 15 residues. CDR3 region: CASSKNSGKGETQYF. The CDR3 DNA reads as TGTGCCAGCAGCAAAAACTCGGGGAAGGGAGAGACCCAGTACTTC.

This chain uses TRBV12-3 or TRBV12-4 with TRBJ1-1, with D perhaps TRBD1 (6 bases). Deletions cut 8 bases from V and 4 bases from J, with 14 bases between. The CDR3 contains 13 residues. The CDR3 coding sequence is TGTGCCAGCGTATTGGACAGTCCCACTGAAGCTTTCTTT. This gives the protein CASVLDSPTEAFF.

The chain carries TRBV7-2 and TRBJ2-1; TRBD2 matches 8 bases. This CDR3 is 16 amino acids long. V lost 1 base, J lost 2 bases, and 4 bases stayed unmatched. Germline CDR1 SGHTA, CDR2 FQGNSA. The CDR3 loop reads CASSLVGSGTYNEQFF. In DNA form, the CDR3 reads TGTGCCAGCAGCTTAGTGGGTAGCGGGACCTACAATGAGCAGTTCTTC.

J is TRBJ2-3 and V is TRBV6-5, with 8 nucleotides matching TRBD2. The V segment lost 4 bases and the J segment 0 bases; nucleotides outside the gene matches: 3. The CDR3 runs to 15 residues. CDR1 is MNHEY, CDR2 SVGAGI, per germline. CDR3 DNA sequence: TGTGCCAGCAGTTCCTTAGCGGGGAGCACAGATACGCAGTATTTT. Its translation: CASSSLAGSTDTQYF.

This chain uses TRBV6-5 with TRBJ1-1; D gene uncertain. Germline V gives CDR1 MNHEY, CDR2 SVGAGI. CDR3 size: 13 residues. The germline V and J ends were trimmed by 4 bases and 7 bases, with 13 bases remaining between them. The CDR3 DNA reads TGTGCCAGCAGTTCCTCCGACCGGGTTGAAGCTTTCTTT. Residues: CASSSSDRVEAFF.

The chain employs TRBV3-1 (or the pseudogene TRBV3-2) and TRBJ1-1; D remains unclear. Germline V lookup: CDR1 LGHDT, CDR2 YNNKEL (reference sequence). The CDR3 sequence is 17 residues long. V was pared by 0 bases and J by 0 bases, with 14 bases between. The chain's CDR3 is CASSQDGAGSMNTEAFF. Here the CDR3 DNA reads TGTGCCAGCAGCCAAGATGGAGCCGGCTCCATGAACACTGAAGCTTTCTTT.

The gene calls are TRBV7-9 and TRBJ1-2; D is undetermined. V lost 5 bases to trimming and J lost 3 bases, with 13 bases between them. In germline, CDR1 is SEHNR, CDR2 FQNEAQ (reference sequence). The length of the CDR3 is 14 residues. CDR3 coding DNA: TGTGCCAGCAGCCCGGAGGGATTCTACTATGGCTACACCTTC. It yields the protein CASSPEGFYYGYTF.

The V gene is TRBV6-5, the J gene TRBJ2-7; 11 nucleotides align to TRBD1. The CDR3 runs 14 residues. J lost 4 bases, V lost 7 bases, and 6 bases had no gene match. The germline gives CDR1 MNHEY, CDR2 SVGAGI. This CDR3 reads CASIPGQGGYEQYF. DNA for the CDR3: TGTGCCAGCATCCCGGGACAGGGGGGGTACGAGCAGTACTTC.

This rearrangement joins TRBV6-6 to TRBJ1-1; TRBD1 aligns across 8 bases. Germline V CDR1 and CDR2: MNHNY, SVGAGI (reference sequence). V lost 5 bases, J lost 7 bases, and 9 bases stayed unmatched. This CDR3 spans 14 amino acids. Here the CDR3 reads CASSIRTGFDEAFF. CDR3 in DNA: TGTGCCAGCAGTATACGGACAGGGTTTGATGAAGCTTTCTTT.